This TCR beta chain was retrieved from a study of T cells in Graves' hyperthyroidism and ophthalmopathy. Study observations and caveats: Ophthalmopathy, which appeared later, was predicted by the model a median around 6.5 months before onset. The majority of expanded thyroid clonotypes above 0.001 also appeared in blood.

Patients with uncontrolled infections, other autoimmune diseases, pregnancy or lactation were excluded. Diagnostic decisions used clinical symptoms, serum thyroxine and TRAb, thyroid ultrasound and orbital computed tomography. A word on this clonotype: Its antigen is still unknown.

Amplification of TCR beta CDR3 regions used RNA as the template. First-round RT-PCR targeting the TCR CDR3 was performed with the HTBI primer set. TCRdb reanalysed the multiplex PCR reads using MiXCR and keeps one entry per CDR3 protein. The repertoire holds more than 350,000 distinct CDR3 sequences, with nearly 15% as singletons. V shed 5 bases and J shed 1 base, with 14 bases lying between them. The germline V gene encodes CDR1 SEHNR and CDR2 FQNEAQ (reference sequence). CDR3 length: 15 residues. The clonotype was recovered from a woman aged 55-70 years with Graves' ophthalmopathy. Material: blood. The chain couples TRBV7-9 to TRBJ1-1, with a possible D match to TRBD1 (5 bases). The CDR3 loop reads CASSPMRGSNTEAFF. CDR3 bases: TGTGCCAGCAGCCCCATGAGGGGCTCGAACACTGAAGCTTTCTTT. Filled out from reference TRBV7-9 and TRBJ1-1, the complete variable domain reads DTGVSQNPRHKITKRGQNVTFRCDPISEHNRLYWYRQTLGQGPEFLTYFQNEAQLEKSRLLSDRFSAERPKGSFSTLEIQRTEQGDSAMYLCASSPMRGSNTEAFFGQGTRLTVV.